What follows are 17 T cell receptor beta chains derived from one specimen sequenced in a study of OX40 agonist ivuxolimab in advanced cancers. TCRdb's table, derived via immunoSEQ multiplex PCR, lists solely in-frame clones and lacks some. The sample records 25,000 to 35,000 clones, 75% to 90% being singletons. This material consisted of CD4+ or CD8+ T cells sorted from blood, taken in a trial of the OX40 agonist ivuxolimab. The source of these receptors is an adult with an advanced solid tumor such as melanoma, head and neck, liver or kidney cancer.

V usage is TRBV19 and J usage is TRBJ2-1; 8 bases line up with TRBD2. The V gene's germline CDR1 is LNHDA and CDR2 SQIVND (reference sequence). V dropped 1 base and J dropped 7; count of bases not matched to a gene: 3. The CDR3 sequence is 14 residues long. The CDR3 DNA reads TGTGCCAGTAGTATAGTGCCGGGAGGGAATGAGCAGTTCTTC. Translated, it gives CASSIVPGGNEQFF.

V usage is TRBV7-6 and J usage is TRBJ2-1; D is uncertain. Per germline, CDR1 SGHVS and CDR2 FNYEAQ. The germline V and J ends were trimmed by 4 bases and 6 bases, with 10 bases remaining between them. This CDR3 region has 13 residues. CDR3 loop: CASSYPGTNEQFF. The DNA of the CDR3 is TGTGCCAGCAGCTATCCGGGTACCAATGAGCAGTTCTTC.

This chain connects TRBV28 to TRBJ2-7, with D tentatively TRBD1 or TRBD2 (5 bases each). Trimming pared 4 bases from V and 4 bases from J, leaving 14 bases between. The V gene's germline CDR1 is MDHEN and CDR2 SYDVKM. This CDR3 is built from 14 residues. Here the CDR3 reads CASSWALEGYEQYF. In DNA, the CDR3 is TGTGCCAGCAGTTGGGCGCTAGAGGGGTACGAGCAGTACTTC.

The chain carries TRBV6-5 and TRBJ2-1; perhaps TRBD2 as D (5 bases). The CDR3 extends over 15 amino acids. With 2 bases removed from V and 0 bases from J, the gap between germline ends came to 8 bases. Per germline, CDR1 MNHEY and CDR2 SVGAGI. The CDR3 is CASSYGELSYNEQFF. The CDR3 nucleotides are TGTGCCAGCAGTTACGGGGAGCTCTCCTACAATGAGCAGTTCTTC.

The rearrangement uses TRBV9 and TRBJ2-5; D call uncertain. The end of the DNA aligns better with TRBJ2-7, so the J call may be wrong. This CDR3 comprises 16 residues. Germline CDR1 and CDR2: SGDLS and YYNGEE. The CDR3 region is CASSVAWKSRHYEQYF. In nucleotides, the CDR3 is TGTGCCAGCAGCGTAGCCTGGAAGTCTCGCCACTACGAGCAGTACTTC.

The rearrangement uses TRBV7-2 and TRBJ1-6; D is ambiguous. Per germline, CDR1 SGHTA and CDR2 FQGNSA. This CDR3 is built from 16 residues. Trimming pared 4 bases from V and 6 bases from J, leaving 16 bases between. CDR3 DNA sequence: TGTGCCAGCAGCTCCCTTTCTGGTGAACCTAATTCACCCCTCCACTTT. Translation gives CASSSLSGEPNSPLHF.

This clone showed up just a few times. V usage is TRBV6-1 and J usage is TRBJ2-1, with 10 positions matching TRBD2. Per the germline V gene, CDR1 is MNHNS and CDR2 is SASEGT. This CDR3 comprises 15 residues. V lost 2 bases and J lost 8; bases outside the gene matches: 6. The CDR3 is CASSERAGGPDEQFF. The CDR3 DNA follows: TGTGCCAGCAGTGAAAGAGCGGGAGGGCCTGATGAGCAGTTCTTC.

This rearrangement joins TRBV15 to TRBJ2-2; 7 nucleotides line up with TRBD1. Per the germline V gene, CDR1 is LNHNV and CDR2 is YYDKDF (reference sequence). CDR3 size: 18 residues. J lost 0 bases, V lost 0 bases, and 7 bases had no gene match. In DNA form, the CDR3 reads TGTGCCACCAGCAGAGATCGACCCGGGACAGCGAACACCGGGGAGCTGTTTTTT. Translated: CATSRDRPGTANTGELFF.

The chain links TRBV7-6 to TRBJ2-1, with a tentative D call TRBD1 (5 bases). CDR3 length: 15 amino acids. Trimming took off 1 base at V and 3 bases at J, with 10 bases between the two ends. The V gene's germline CDR1 is SGHVS and CDR2 FNYEAQ. CDR3 sequence (DNA): TGTGCCAGCAGCTTAGGTCCAGGGAACTACAATGAGCAGTTCTTC. Protein product: CASSLGPGNYNEQFF.

The rearrangement joins TRBV14 to TRBJ1-4, with D possibly being TRBD1 (5 bases). The ends were cut back, 2 bases at V and 3 bases at J, with 16 bases in the middle. CDR1 is SGHDN and CDR2 is FVKESK in the germline V gene. The CDR3 is 17 residues long. This CDR3 reads CASSQNTQGLANEKLFF. The CDR3 region has the DNA TGTGCCAGCAGCCAAAATACCCAGGGTTTGGCTAATGAAAAACTGTTTTTT.

The chain combines TRBV4-3 with TRBJ2-5; TRBD1 might be the D (6 bases). This CDR3 comprises 15 residues. Deletions cut 2 bases from V and 4 bases from J, with 14 bases between. CDR1 and CDR2 (germline): LGHNA, YSLEER. CDR3 sequence: CASSQLTGYRETQYF. The CDR3 DNA reads TGCGCCAGCAGCCAACTAACAGGGTACCGAGAGACCCAGTACTTC.

This clone is medium-sized within its sample. The chain couples TRBV6-4 to TRBJ2-2, with 7 bases aligning to TRBD2. The CDR3 contains 14 residues. V was clipped by 3 bases and J by 4 bases; unmatched bases: 2. CDR1 is MRHNA and CDR2 is SNTAGT in the germline V gene. The CDR3: CASSEGEGTGELFF. CDR3 sequence (DNA): TGTGCCAGCAGTGAGGGGGAGGGCACCGGGGAGCTGTTTTTT.

J is TRBJ2-7 and V is TRBV4-2; TRBD1 matches 8 bases. Looked up from germline, CDR1 is LGHNA and CDR2 is YNFKEQ. V shed 3 bases, J shed 4 bases, and the junction held 8 bases outside the gene matches. The CDR3 runs to 15 residues. The CDR3 DNA reads TGTGCCAGCAGCCACGGGACAGGAGACTCTTACGAGCAGTACTTC. Amino acid sequence: CASSHGTGDSYEQYF.

The chain uses TRBV27 and TRBJ2-3, with D possibly matching TRBD1 (6 bases). Deletions cut 2 bases from V and 3 bases from J, with 6 bases between. CDR1 and CDR2 (germline): MNHEY, SMNVEV (reference sequence). The CDR3 has 13 amino acids. CDR3 nucleotides: TGTGCCAGCAGTTTAGGACAGACAGATACGCAGTATTTT. Translating gives CASSLGQTDTQYF.

This clone appeared once. The V and J genes are TRBV2 and TRBJ2-7; the D is unclear. Germline-derived CDR1 and CDR2 are SNHLY and FYNNEI. V lost 2 bases to trimming and J lost 4 bases, with 15 bases between them. The CDR3 totals 15 residues. In nucleotides, the CDR3 is TGTGCCAGCAGTGAAAGCGTAGGGCTAATATACGAGCAGTACTTC. The encoded protein is CASSESVGLIYEQYF.

This chain links TRBV7-9 with TRBJ2-1; the D is unclear. The CDR3 runs 12 residues. V lost 1 base, J lost 7 bases, and 5 bases lay in between. The germline CDR1 and CDR2 sequences are SEHNR and FQNEAQ (reference sequence). CDR3 in DNA: TGTGCCAGCAGCTTAGACGGAAATGAGCAGTTCTTC. Translated, it gives CASSLDGNEQFF.

The chain carries TRBV28 and TRBJ2-2; perhaps TRBD1 as D (5 bases). Looked up from germline, CDR1 is MDHEN and CDR2 is SYDVKM. V was trimmed by 7 bases and J by 6 bases, leaving 12 bases between them. The CDR3 has 13 amino acids. The CDR3 protein is CASTVAGPGELFF. For the CDR3, the DNA is TGTGCCAGCACCGTCGCAGGGCCCGGGGAGCTGTTTTTT.